This TCR beta chain was documented in a study of shared clonotypes between healthy human individuals. Regarding the study as a whole: When naive CD4 clonotypes were compared across a few donors, around 5% were shared. Among the subsets, naive ones generally showed larger estimated richness than memory ones.

In germline, CDR1 is MDHEN, CDR2 SYDVKM. V lost 7 bases to trimming and J lost 5 bases, with 14 bases between them. The CDR3 runs 13 residues. It was CD45RO-negative cells, positively selected for CCR7, that made up naive CD8 cells, with terminally differentiated effector memory CD45RA+ cells excluded. Generated by immunoSEQ multiplex PCR, the TCRdb table keeps only in-frame clones and is missing some. The profile shows about 2.1 million clones, roughly 93% of them singletons. This clone was picked up one time. Its cognate antigen is unknown. This chain links TRBV28 with TRBJ1-2, with D perhaps matching TRBD1 (6 bases). The source material was naive CD8+ T cells from PBMCs. The receptor comes from a man aged 18 to 35 in good health. Some clones in this sample may be carry-over from other donors' samples. CDR3 bases: TGTGCCAGCACTCGGGGGGCCTTTTATGGCTACACCTTC. Translated, it gives CASTRGAFYGYTF.